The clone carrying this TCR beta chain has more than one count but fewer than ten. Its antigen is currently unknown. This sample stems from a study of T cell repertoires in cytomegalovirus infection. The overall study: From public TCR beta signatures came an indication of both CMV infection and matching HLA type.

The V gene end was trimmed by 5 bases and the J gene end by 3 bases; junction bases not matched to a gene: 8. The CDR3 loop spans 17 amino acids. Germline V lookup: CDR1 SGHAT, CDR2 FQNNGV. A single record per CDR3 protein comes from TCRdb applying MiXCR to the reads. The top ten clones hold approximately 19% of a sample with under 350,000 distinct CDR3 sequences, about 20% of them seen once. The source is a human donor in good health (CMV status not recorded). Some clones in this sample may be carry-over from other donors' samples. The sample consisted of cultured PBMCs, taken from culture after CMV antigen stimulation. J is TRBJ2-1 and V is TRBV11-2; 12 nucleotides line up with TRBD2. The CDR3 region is CASSPRLAGAIYNEQFF. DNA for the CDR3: TGTGCCAGCAGCCCCCGACTAGCGGGAGCGATCTACAATGAGCAGTTCTTC.